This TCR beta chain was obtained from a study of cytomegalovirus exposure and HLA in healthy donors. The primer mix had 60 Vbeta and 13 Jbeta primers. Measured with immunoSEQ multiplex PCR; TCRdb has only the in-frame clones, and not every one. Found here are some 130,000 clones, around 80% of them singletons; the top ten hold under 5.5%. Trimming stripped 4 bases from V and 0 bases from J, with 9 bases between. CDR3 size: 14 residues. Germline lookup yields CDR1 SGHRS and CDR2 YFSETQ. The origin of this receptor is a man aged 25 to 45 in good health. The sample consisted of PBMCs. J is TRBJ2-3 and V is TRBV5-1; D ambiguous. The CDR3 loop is CASSGLESTDTQYF. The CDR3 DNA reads TGCGCCAGCAGCGGGCTCGAGAGCACAGATACGCAGTATTTT.